A selection of T cell receptor beta chains follows, all from one sample in a study of T cells in Graves' hyperthyroidism and ophthalmopathy. One entry per CDR3 protein results from TCRdb running MiXCR on the multiplex PCR reads. Of 540,000 or so distinct CDR3 sequences in the sample, around 14% were seen once. The specimen sequenced was blood. The origin of the receptors is a woman in her twenties or thirties with Graves' hyperthyroidism. The CDR3 runs from the conserved cysteine through the conserved F or W. A D gene is named only where the DNA matches it firmly. Clone size, where shown, is once, few, many, or a class for clones that have expanded.

cdr3_length d_call j_call v_call clone_size cdr3_nt cdr3_aa
14 . TRBJ2-7 TRBV2 many TGTGCCAGCAGTGACGAGCGGAGCTCCTACGAGCAGTACTTC CASSDERSSYEQYF
16 TRBD1 TRBJ1-1 TRBV25-1 . TGTGCCAGCACCGGGACAGCTTTCTTGGGAGGCACTGAAGCTTTCTTT CASTGTAFLGGTEAFF
16 . TRBJ2-1 TRBV7-3 many TGTGCCAGCAGCCCGTCGGGGGAGACCTCCTACAATGAGCAGTTCTTC CASSPSGETSYNEQFF
16 TRBD2 TRBJ2-5 TRBV30 many TGTGCCTGGAGTGTTTACCGGCCCCGGGGGGGAGAGACCCAGTACTTC CAWSVYRPRGGETQYF
14 . TRBJ1-1 TRBV28 many TGTGCCAGCAGTTTATGGCGGGTGAACACTGAAGCTTTCTTT CASSLWRVNTEAFF
15 . TRBJ1-6 TRBV6-5 many TGTGCCAGCAGTTACTCGAGGGATTATAATTCACCCCTCCACTTT CASSYSRDYNSPLHF
17 . TRBJ2-2 TRBV15 . TGTGCCACCAGCAGAGATGGGGCCAGGGTAGACACCGGGGAGCTGTTTTTT CATSRDGARVDTGELFF
18 . TRBJ2-3 TRBV11-2 many TGTGCCAGCAGCTTAGGGATGCCGGAAGACTTTAGCACAGATACGCAGTATTTT CASSLGMPEDFSTDTQYF
13 . TRBJ1-1 TRBV29-1 . TGCAGCGTCCGGACGGTGTGGGACACTGAAGCTTTCTTT CSVRTVWDTEAFF
15 TRBD2 TRBJ2-1 TRBV6-2/TRBV6-3 many TGTGCCAGCAGCACGGGACTAGCGGGAGTTTATGAGCAGTTCTTC CASSTGLAGVYEQFF
16 . TRBJ1-1 TRBV6-1 . TGTGCCAGCAGTCGGCACTCCGGGAGCCGAGAAACTGAAGCTTTCTTT CASSRHSGSRETEAFF
14 . TRBJ1-2 TRBV11-2 . TGTGCCAGCAGCTGGGGACGGGGGGCCGGCGGCTACACCTTC CASSWGRGAGGYTF
17 TRBD2 TRBJ2-7 TRBV12-3/TRBV12-4 . TGTGCCAGCAGTTTATTAAAGACTAGCGGGCAGCTTTACGAGCAGTACTTC CASSLLKTSGQLYEQYF
17 TRBD2 TRBJ2-5 TRBV5-1 few TGCGCCAGCAGCCCGGGACTAGCGGGAAAAACGGGAGAGACCCAGTACTTC CASSPGLAGKTGETQYF
16 . TRBJ1-2 TRBV5-1 few TGCGCCAGCAGCTTGGGGGTCCGGCCCCGAAACTATGGCTACACCTTC CASSLGVRPRNYGYTF
13 . TRBJ1-1 TRBV6-1 . TGTGCCAGCAGGACTGGTGGGAACACTGAAGCTTTCTTT CASRTGGNTEAFF
16 TRBD2 TRBJ2-7 TRBV15 . TGTGCCACCAGCAGCCTAGCGGGAGACCTTGACTACGAGCAGTACTTC CATSSLAGDLDYEQYF
15 TRBD2 TRBJ2-3 TRBV6-1 . TGTGCCAGCACTAAGAGCGGGGGGGGGGCAGATACGCAGTATTTT CASTKSGGGADTQYF
13 . TRBJ2-1 TRBV12-5 . TGTGCTAGTGGCGAGGACAGTTACAATGAGCAGTTCTTC CASGEDSYNEQFF
14 TRBD1 TRBJ2-7 TRBV12-3/TRBV12-4 . TGTGCCAGCAGTTTGGGACAGGGCCAATACGAGCAGTACTTC CASSLGQGQYEQYF
13 . TRBJ1-2 TRBV7-9 many TGTGCCAGCAGTTTTGGGCCTAACTATGGCTACACCTTC CASSFGPNYGYTF
15 . TRBJ2-2 TRBV25-1 few TGTGCCAGCAGTGAATTAACAGTGAACACCGGGGAGCTGTTTTTT CASSELTVNTGELFF
14 . TRBJ2-7 TRBV19 . TGTGCCAGTAGTTCTGTTAGCGAATACAATGAGCAGTACTTC CASSSVSEYNEQYF
15 TRBD2 TRBJ2-1 TRBV12-3/TRBV12-4 many TGTGCCAGCAGTTTCGGTACTAGCGGGAGCAATGAGCAGTTCTTC CASSFGTSGSNEQFF
16 TRBD1 TRBJ1-6 TRBV4-3 . TGCGCCAGCAGCCAAGTCCCAGGGGGCATTGGTTCACCCCTCCACTTT CASSQVPGGIGSPLHF
15 TRBD2 TRBJ2-1 TRBV30 many TGTGCCTGGACCAGACTAGCGGGAGGGCCCAATGAGCAGTTCTTC CAWTRLAGGPNEQFF
14 TRBD2 TRBJ2-1 TRBV2 many TGTGCCAGCCGGACTAGCGGGGGCCACAATGAGCAGTTCTTC CASRTSGGHNEQFF
16 . TRBJ2-3 TRBV20-1 many TGCAGTGCTTGGGAGGTTGCGGAGGGGTTCACAGATACGCAGTATTTT CSAWEVAEGFTDTQYF
15 . TRBJ2-5 TRBV20-1 . TGCAGTGTTAGGGGATTACAGGGCTCCAAGGAGACCCAGTACTTC CSVRGLQGSKETQYF
15 . TRBJ2-7 TRBV7-2 many TGTGCCAGCAGCTTGTCCCCAGCCCCAGGACTCGAGCAGTACTTC CASSLSPAPGLEQYF
17 TRBD2 TRBJ2-1 TRBV5-1 many TGCGCCAGCAGTCGGGCTAGCGGGAGAGGGTCCTACAATGAGCAGTTCTTC CASSRASGRGSYNEQFF